The present T cell receptor beta chain was sequenced within a study of T-cell reconstitution after alpha-beta-depleted transplantation in children (dated by TCRdb to about 2016). About the study as a whole: Using TCR repertoire profiling, the study followed T-cell immune reconstitution in a quantitative way in children after TCRalphabeta/CD19-depleted allogeneic hematopoietic cell transplantation. Overall results and qualifications from the work: The frequencies of hyperexpanded clones fell over the following months, and after one year, T-cell counts and TCRbeta diversity were mostly attributed to newly produced T cells. In some patients, the high TCRbeta diversity seen at day 60 was put down to recipient T cells and intrathymic progenitors that had survived conditioning. Apparently early alphabetaT-cell count recovery about two months after transplant reportedly relied on only several hundred rapidly expanded clones derived from non-depleted graft cells.

The table lists this clonotype with many counts. No antigen is known for it. No much larger clone exists at a distance of one base, and base qualities are not known. CDR3 length: 12 amino acids, cysteine to phenylalanine. The entry retains the CDR3 DNA only, 36 bases that are in frame from base 1. V loses 6 bases of germline sequence and J loses 2 bases, and the interval between the two ends is 11 bases. CDR1 and CDR2 are drawn from the germline V gene (reference sequence): DFQATT, SNEGSKA. Library prep was done by PCR. Sequencing relied on an Illumina HiSeq 2500. TCR library preparation used molecular barcoding, with unique molecular identifiers applied to normalize quantification of the TCRbeta repertoire. TCRdb reprocessed the public reads (quality trimming at Q25 with fastp, clone calling with MiXCR) and kept in-frame beta chains. Here each entry gathers all rows of one CDR3 protein and keeps the most common genes and DNA. The sample includes tens of thousands of distinct CDR3 sequences, with 5.5% to 7.5% observed a single time. The ten largest clones represent 30% of the sample.

This specimen's time point label, interpreted: day 60 (about 2 months) after transplantation. According to the study, the label for this sample's treatment or condition signals: allogeneic hematopoietic cell transplantation with graft depleted of TCRalphabeta T cells and CD19 B cells. The children who served as transplant recipients had been given grafts of TCRalphabeta/CD19-depleted allogeneic hematopoietic cells. This chain is built from TRBV20-1 and TRBJ2-7; there is no confident call for the D gene. This TCR was recovered from a female patient aged 2 to 10 who had a stem cell transplant for aplastic anemia, so the T cells may come from the graft donor. Sample: PBMCs, mostly from graft donor cells, taken 60 days after TCRalphabeta/CD19-depleted stem cell transplant. The sequenced DNA: TGCAGTGCCCCGGCAGCCACCTACGAGCAGTACTTC. The resulting protein is CSAPAATYEQYF.